This TCR beta chain was captured in a study of T-cell reconstitution after alpha-beta-depleted transplantation in children. This clonotype has more than one count but fewer than ten. Preparation of the TCRbeta library used unique molecular identifiers. TCRdb passed the PCR reads through MiXCR, listing each CDR3 protein once. The sample consists of hundreds of thousands of distinct CDR3 sequences, about 10% of them appearing once. V lost 8 bases and J lost 2; bases outside the gene matches: 4. The CDR3 loop spans 12 amino acids. Germline lookup yields CDR1 SQVTM and CDR2 ANQGSEA. The clonotype originates from a human donor who donated a stem cell graft to a child with acute myeloid leukemia. The V call is TRBV29-1, the J call TRBJ2-3, with 7 nucleotides matching TRBD1. This material consisted of PBMCs from the stem cell graft donor, taken from the stem cell graft. Here the CDR3 DNA reads TGCAGCCCGAAGGGGGCCACAGATACGCAGTATTTT. Protein product: CSPKGATDTQYF.